These 18 T cell receptor beta chains were sequenced from one sample in a study of glioma-infiltrating T cells. The iRepertoire nested amplicon-rescue multiplex PCR amplified TCR alpha and beta CDR3s from RNA. TCRdb re-called the multiplex PCR reads with MiXCR, one entry per CDR3 protein. The profile shows around 190,000 distinct CDR3 sequences, under 55% of them singletons. The sequencing sample was made of glioma tissue, nonneoplastic brain tissue, or PBMCs (not recorded which). The receptors were sampled from a human donor with low-grade glioma or glioblastoma, undergoing nonglioma brain surgery, or in good health (not recorded which).

To note about this clonotype: An end of the junction does not agree with germline; a read error may underlie this. The V gene is TRBV20-1, the J gene TRBJ2-1; 8 nucleotides align to TRBD2. The CDR3 totals 14 residues. CDR1 and CDR2 (germline): DFQATT, SNEGSKA (reference sequence). The CDR3: CSATFSRGGVEQLF. CDR3 sequence (DNA): TGCAGTGCTACCTTTAGCCGGGGGGGAGTTGAGCAGCTCTTC.

As to this clonotype: Being one base from a much bigger clone, this may be a read error. The chain recombines TRBV3-1 with TRBJ1-2; D ambiguous. The germline V and J ends were trimmed by 6 bases and 4 bases, with 12 bases remaining between them. Germline V gene data show CDR1 as LGHDT and CDR2 as YNNKEL (reference sequence). The CDR3 contains 13 residues. CDR3 region: CASRLAPSYGYTF. For the CDR3, the DNA is TGTGCCAGCAGACTCGCCCCTTCCTATGGCTACACCTTC.

There are many counts of this clonotype. The chain employs TRBV2 and TRBJ1-1, with a weak D call TRBD1 (6 bases). The CDR3 runs to 13 residues. V shed 7 bases and J shed 3 bases, with 12 bases lying between them. Per germline, CDR1 SNHLY and CDR2 FYNNEI. The chain's CDR3 is CASKAGADTEAFF. The CDR3 DNA reads as TGTGCCAGCAAAGCAGGGGCTGACACTGAAGCTTTCTTT.

This clonotype appeared many times. The chain recombines TRBV2 with TRBJ2-3; 7 bases are a match to TRBD2. V dropped 7 bases and J dropped 6; count of bases not matched to a gene: 7. Germline assignment: CDR1 SNHLY and CDR2 FYNNEI. CDR3 length equals 13 residues. For the CDR3, the DNA is TGTGCCAGCACGGCGGGAGAGACGGATACGCAGTATTTT. Protein product: CASTAGETDTQYF.

In its sample, this clonotype was seen many times. The gene calls are TRBV27 and TRBJ2-1, with TRBD2 matching 9 bases. The CDR3 spans 12 residues. Germline CDR1 is MNHEY and CDR2 is SMNVEV (reference sequence). V shed 6 bases, J shed 9 bases, and the junction held 3 bases outside the gene matches. CDR3: CASSPAGGEQFF. For the CDR3, the DNA is TGTGCCAGCAGCCCAGCGGGAGGTGAGCAGTTCTTC.

This chain uses TRBV7-9 with TRBJ2-2; D may be TRBD1 (6 bases). With 9 bases removed from V and 4 bases from J, the gap between germline ends came to 18 bases. The CDR3 is 15 amino acids. In germline, CDR1 is SEHNR, CDR2 FQNEAQ (reference sequence). The CDR3 nucleotides are TGTGCCAGTAGCCCTACTACAGGGATCACCGGGGAGCTGTTTTTT. It specifies CASSPTTGITGELFF.

The chain links TRBV19 to TRBJ2-3; D ambiguous. Looked up from germline, CDR1 is LNHDA and CDR2 is SQIVND (reference sequence). The CDR3 consists of 17 residues. V dropped 1 base and J dropped 1 base, with 15 bases sitting between them. The CDR3 loop reads CASSIGSLIPRTDTQYF. The CDR3 DNA is TGTGCCAGTAGTATAGGCAGCCTCATCCCCCGCACAGATACGCAGTATTTT.

The V and J genes are TRBV10-3 and TRBJ2-5; 7 bases match TRBD2. V was pared by 7 bases and J by 4 bases, with 9 bases of the junction left unmatched. The CDR3 is made up of 14 amino acids. Germline CDR1 is ENHRY and CDR2 is SYGVKD. Written as DNA, the CDR3 is TGTGCCATCACCGGACTATCGGGAGGAGAGACCCAGTACTTC. It codes for CAITGLSGGETQYF.

This clonotype was detected many times. This chain connects TRBV27 to TRBJ2-7; the D is unclear. The CDR3 contains 14 residues. The germline V gene encodes CDR1 MNHEY and CDR2 SMNVEV (reference sequence). Trimming shortened V by 3 bases and J by 0 bases, and 9 bases separated the two germline ends. CDR3 residues: CASSLYASSYEQYF. CDR3 coding DNA: TGTGCCAGCAGTTTGTACGCTAGCTCCTACGAGCAGTACTTC.

A note on this clonotype: A much larger clone sits a single nucleotide away, making a read error possible. V usage is TRBV7-6 and J usage is TRBJ2-5; D is ambiguous. The germline V gene encodes CDR1 SGHVS and CDR2 FNYEAQ. The CDR3 is made up of 13 amino acids. Trimming removed 2 bases from V and 5 bases from J, with 9 bases in between. The CDR3 DNA sequence: TGTGCCAGCAGCTTATTCACGAGGGAGACCCAGTACTTC. Translation: CASSLFTRETQYF.

The chain is built from TRBV2 and TRBJ2-3; 7 bases line up with TRBD1. This CDR3 is built from 14 residues. Germline trimming cut 6 bases from V and 5 bases from J; bases unmatched to any gene: 8. The germline CDR1 and CDR2 sequences are SNHLY and FYNNEI. The CDR3 coding sequence is TGTGCCAGCAGGGATCGGACAGGCAGAGATACGCAGTATTTT. This translates into CASRDRTGRDTQYF. Filled out from reference TRBV2 and TRBJ2-3, the complete variable domain reads EPEVTQTPSHQVTQMGQEVILRCVPISNHLYFYWYRQILGQKVEFLVSFYNNEISEKSEIFDDQFSVERPDGSNFTLKIRSTKLEDSAMYFCASRDRTGRDTQYFGPGTRLTVL.

This clonotype was counted ten times or more. The chain uses TRBV20-1 and TRBJ2-3; the D is unclear. The V gene lost 6 bases and the J gene lost 3 bases, with 25 bases spanning the gap. The germline gives CDR1 DFQATT, CDR2 SNEGSKA (reference sequence). This CDR3 contains 17 residues. CDR3 protein: CSAEPSRVRGGTDTQYF. The CDR3 DNA sequence: TGCAGTGCGGAACCTTCGAGAGTGCGCGGCGGAACAGATACGCAGTATTTT.

This clonotype has just a few counts. V is TRBV3-1 and J is TRBJ1-1; 7 positions agree with TRBD1. The CDR3 extends over 15 amino acids. J gave up 5 bases and V 5 bases, and 11 bases lay outside the gene matches. The germline V gene has CDR1 LGHDT and CDR2 YNNKEL (reference sequence). CDR3 loop: CASSKSIDRATEAFF. The DNA of the CDR3 is TGTGCCAGCAGCAAATCAATCGACAGGGCGACTGAAGCTTTCTTT.

As for this clonotype: A much larger clone lies one base from this, so it may be a read error. The chain links TRBV20-1 to TRBJ2-2; 9 nucleotides line up with TRBD2. CDR3 length: 14 amino acids. The germline CDR1 and CDR2 sequences are DFQATT and SNEGSKA (reference sequence). Germline trimming cut 6 bases from V and 7 bases from J; bases unmatched to any gene: 9. CDR3 residues: CSAEVSGRSGELFF. CDR3 DNA: TGCAGTGCCGAGGTTAGCGGGAGAAGCGGGGAGCTGTTTTTT.

The CDR3 DNA reads as TGTGCCAGCAGTACACGACAGGGCTCTAACTATGGACACACCTTC. This translates into CASSTRQGSNYGHTF. J is TRBJ1-2 and V is TRBV27; 7 positions agree with TRBD1. The germline CDR1 and CDR2 sequences are MNHEY and SMNVEV (reference sequence). The CDR3 is 15 amino acids. V shed 5 bases and J 12 bases; nucleotides not matched to a gene: 18.

Worth noting for this clonotype: A read error is possible here, since a much larger clone lies one base away. The gene calls are TRBV2 and TRBJ2-1; D possibly matches TRBD1 or TRBD2 (5 bases each). The CDR3 totals 13 residues. Per germline, CDR1 SNHLY and CDR2 FYNNEI. V was clipped by 6 bases and J by 5 bases, with 11 bases between them. CDR3 sequence reads: CASRGWGHNEQFF. The CDR3 DNA sequence: TGTGCCAGCAGGGGGTGGGGACACAATGAGCAGTTCTTC.

There are many counts of this clonotype. V usage is TRBV15 and J usage is TRBJ1-5; D perhaps matches TRBD1 (5 bases). From germline, CDR1 is LNHNV and CDR2 YYDKDF (reference sequence). This CDR3 is 15 amino acids long. V lost 1 base and J lost 4, with 11 bases in between. The CDR3: CATSRGWGGNQPQHF. DNA of the CDR3: TGTGCCACCAGCAGAGGTTGGGGGGGGAATCAGCCCCAGCATTTT.

For this clonotype: Its ends do not fully match the called genes, so a read error is possible. The CDR3 nucleotides are TGTGCCACCAGTGATTCCGACGCCGTGTACGGGCAGTACTTC. Protein sequence: CATSDSDAVYGQYF. This chain links TRBV24-1 with TRBJ2-7, with D unclear. CDR3 length: 14 amino acids. Germline V gene data show CDR1 as KGHDR and CDR2 as SFDVKD.